Below are 16 T cell receptor beta chains sequenced from a single sample in a study of T cells in Graves' hyperthyroidism and ophthalmopathy. Regions amplified from RNA transcripts were the TCR beta CDR3 regions. HTBI primers were the set used in a first-round RT-PCR of the TCR CDR3. TCRdb called the multiplex PCR reads again in MiXCR, with one record for every CDR3 protein. Of hundreds of thousands of distinct CDR3 sequences listed, roughly 15% are singletons. Sequenced material: blood. The receptors here all came from a young woman with Graves' hyperthyroidism.

On this clonotype: An end of the junction differs from the germline gene, which may be a read error. V and J are TRBV6-2 or TRBV6-3 and TRBJ1-5; the match to TRBD1 covers 9 bases. The CDR3 sequence is 15 residues long. Per germline, CDR1 MNHEY and CDR2 SVGEGT. CDR3 residues: CAGSLSDRGNQPQHF. CDR3 in DNA: TGTGCCGGCAGTTTATCAGACAGGGGGAATCAGCCCCAGCATTTT.

This clonotype was detected a few times. The junction and the germline gene differ at one end; a read error may be behind it. V gene TRBV11-2 combines with J gene TRBJ2-1; 7 bases map to TRBD1. The germline V gene encodes CDR1 SGHAT and CDR2 FQNNGV. The CDR3 contains 13 residues. CDR3 sequence: CACRDRVVGEQFF. The DNA for the CDR3 is TGTGCCTGCAGGGACAGAGTGGTTGGTGAGCAGTTCTTC.

In its sample, this clonotype was seen many times. The V gene is TRBV20-1, the J gene TRBJ2-1, with 7 bases aligning to TRBD2. The CDR3 length is 18 residues. After removal of 3 bases from V and 0 bases from J, the junction contained 14 bases not matched to a gene. CDR1 and CDR2 (germline): DFQATT, SNEGSKA (reference sequence). CDR3 sequence (DNA): TGCAGTGCTAGCAACTGGCTAGCGGCACCGAGCTCCTACAATGAGCAGTTCTTC. This gives the protein CSASNWLAAPSSYNEQFF.

This rearrangement joins TRBV24-1 to TRBJ2-1, with 10 bases lining up with TRBD2. This CDR3 region has 16 residues. Germline V CDR1 and CDR2: KGHDR, SFDVKD. V was pared by 3 bases and J by 10 bases, with 11 bases of the junction left unmatched. The CDR3 is CATSDPSGSDVGEQFF. The CDR3 bases are TGTGCCACCAGTGATCCTAGCGGGAGTGATGTCGGGGAGCAGTTCTTC.

This clonotype was detected only a few times. The chain combines TRBV30 with TRBJ2-1; 8 nucleotides match TRBD1. Germline lookup yields CDR1 GTSNPN and CDR2 SVGIG (reference sequence). CDR3 length: 17 amino acids. The CDR3 reads CAYRARQGPGLYNEQFF. The CDR3 coding sequence is TGTGCTTACCGAGCTCGACAGGGGCCGGGCTTATACAATGAGCAGTTCTTC.

This clonotype was found a few times. The chain couples TRBV15 to TRBJ1-2, with a tentative D call TRBD1 (6 bases). V gave up 0 bases and J gave up 8 bases, with 16 bases separating them. The CDR3 contains 15 residues. Germline values: CDR1 LNHNV, CDR2 YYDKDF (reference sequence). As DNA, the CDR3 is TGTGCCACCAGCAGAGATCTTACAGGGCGGTGGGGCTACACCTTC. Translated, it gives CATSRDLTGRWGYTF.

The rearrangement uses TRBV5-1 and TRBJ2-3, with 13 bases matching TRBD2. With V trimmed by 5 bases and J by 8 bases, 17 bases remained unmatched. This CDR3 is built from 18 residues. CDR1 SGHRS and CDR2 YFSETQ come from the germline V gene. The CDR3 sequence: CASSLTGSGLAGPGTQYF. As DNA, the CDR3 is TGCGCCAGCAGTCTAACAGGGTCGGGACTAGCGGGACCCGGTACGCAGTATTTT.

This clonotype was seen repeatedly, ten times or more. The chain employs TRBV5-1 and TRBJ2-4, with D unclear. Germline V gene data show CDR1 as SGHRS and CDR2 as YFSETQ. The CDR3 consists of 14 residues. V was pared by 6 bases and J by 2 bases, with 12 bases between. CDR3 amino acids: CASKGSSTKNIQYF. Written as DNA, the CDR3 is TGCGCCAGCAAGGGATCCTCCACCAAAAACATTCAGTACTTC.

In this sample, this clonotype turned up a few times. The chain joins TRBV6-1 to TRBJ2-4; D is perhaps TRBD1 or TRBD2 (6 bases each). This CDR3 comprises 16 residues. Germline lookup yields CDR1 MNHNS and CDR2 SASEGT. The germline V and J ends were trimmed by 1 base and 3 bases, with 13 bases remaining between them. The CDR3 DNA reads TGTGCCAGCAGTGAAGTGGGGGGCGCGGGCAAAAACATTCAGTACTTC. Protein: CASSEVGGAGKNIQYF.

This clonotype occurred a few times. The rearrangement uses TRBV24-1 and TRBJ2-1, with D tentatively TRBD1 or TRBD2 (5 bases each). The germline V gene has CDR1 KGHDR and CDR2 SFDVKD. CDR3 length: 14 amino acids. Deletions cut 5 bases from V and 4 bases from J, with 11 bases between. CDR3 sequence reads: CATSARDGYNEQFF. CDR3 in DNA: TGTGCCACCAGTGCCAGGGACGGATACAATGAGCAGTTCTTC.

This clonotype was observed at least ten times. The chain is built from TRBV4-3 and TRBJ2-7; TRBD2 is a possible D gene (5 bases). V was clipped by 0 bases and J by 0 bases, with 9 bases between them. The germline V gene encodes CDR1 LGHNA and CDR2 YSLEER. There are 15 residues in the CDR3. CDR3 amino acids: CASSQDTGSSYEQYF. Here the CDR3 DNA reads TGCGCCAGCAGCCAAGACACGGGGAGCTCCTACGAGCAGTACTTC.

This clonotype was seen many times. The rearrangement uses TRBV12-3 or TRBV12-4 and TRBJ2-1, with D possibly TRBD1 on 6 matching bases. The V gene lost 6 bases and the J gene lost 0 bases, with 12 bases spanning the gap. This CDR3 has 15 amino acids. The chain's CDR3 is CASRDDRSSYNEQFF. The CDR3 DNA reads TGTGCCAGCAGGGACGACAGGAGCTCCTACAATGAGCAGTTCTTC.

This clonotype occurred many times. V usage is TRBV2 and J usage is TRBJ2-7; 8 bases match TRBD2. There are 16 residues in the CDR3. CDR1 is SNHLY, CDR2 FYNNEI, per germline. The trim removed 4 bases at V and 2 bases at J, leaving 10 bases unmatched. This CDR3 reads CASSGGRQKITYEQYF. The CDR3 region has the DNA TGTGCCAGCAGTGGCGGGAGGCAGAAAATTACCTACGAGCAGTACTTC.

The chain carries TRBV10-2 and TRBJ2-1, with D possibly matching TRBD2 (5 bases). V lost 7 bases, J lost 0 bases, and 13 bases lay in between. CDR3 length: 15 residues. Germline CDR1 is WSHSY and CDR2 is SAAADI. CDR3 sequence: CASTLTRDSYNEQFF. CDR3 sequence (DNA): TGCGCCAGCACCCTTACTAGAGACTCCTACAATGAGCAGTTCTTC.

This clonotype has more than one count but fewer than ten. The J gene is TRBJ2-2, the V gene TRBV6-2 or TRBV6-3; no reliable D call. CDR1 and CDR2 from the germline V gene are MNHEY and SVGEGT. The V and J ends lost 1 base and 5 bases respectively, with 8 bases between them. The CDR3 length is 14 residues. DNA for the CDR3: TGTGCCAGCAGTTACTTATCCGCGACCGGGGAGCTGTTTTTT. It translates to CASSYLSATGELFF.

The table lists this clonotype with many counts. The V call is TRBV27, the J call TRBJ1-5; D not certain. Germline values: CDR1 MNHEY, CDR2 SMNVEV (reference sequence). This CDR3 has 14 residues. The V gene lost 8 bases and the J gene lost 0 bases, with 11 bases spanning the gap. The CDR3 sequence: CASGRSYSNQPQHF. In DNA form, the CDR3 reads TGTGCCAGCGGACGGAGCTATAGCAATCAGCCCCAGCATTTT.